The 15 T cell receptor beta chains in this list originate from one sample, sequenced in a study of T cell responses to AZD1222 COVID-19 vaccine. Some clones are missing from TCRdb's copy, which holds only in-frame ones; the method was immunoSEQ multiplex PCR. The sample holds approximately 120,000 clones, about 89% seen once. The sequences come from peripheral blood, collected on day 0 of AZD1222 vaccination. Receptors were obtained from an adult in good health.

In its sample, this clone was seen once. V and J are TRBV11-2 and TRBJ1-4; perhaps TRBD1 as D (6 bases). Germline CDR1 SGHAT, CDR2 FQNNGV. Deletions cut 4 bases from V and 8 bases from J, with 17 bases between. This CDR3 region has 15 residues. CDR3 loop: CASSWNRVGGEKLFF. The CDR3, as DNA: TGTGCCAGCAGCTGGAACAGGGTAGGAGGAGAAAAACTGTTTTTT.

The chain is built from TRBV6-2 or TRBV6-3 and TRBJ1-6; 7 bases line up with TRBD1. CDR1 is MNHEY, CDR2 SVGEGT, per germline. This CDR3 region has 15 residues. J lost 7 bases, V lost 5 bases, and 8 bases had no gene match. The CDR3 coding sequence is TGTGCCAGCAGTGACCGACAGGGATACAATTCACCCCTCCACTTT. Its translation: CASSDRQGYNSPLHF.

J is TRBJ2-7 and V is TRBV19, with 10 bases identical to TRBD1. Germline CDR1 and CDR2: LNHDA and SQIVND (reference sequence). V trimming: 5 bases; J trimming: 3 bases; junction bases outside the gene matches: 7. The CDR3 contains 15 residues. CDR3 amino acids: CASSPGGTGDYEQYF. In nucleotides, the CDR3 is TGTGCCAGTAGTCCTGGCGGGACAGGGGACTACGAGCAGTACTTC.

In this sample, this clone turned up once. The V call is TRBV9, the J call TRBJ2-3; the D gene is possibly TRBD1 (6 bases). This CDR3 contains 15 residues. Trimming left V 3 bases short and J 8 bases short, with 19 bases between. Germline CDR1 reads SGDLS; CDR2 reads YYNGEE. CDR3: CASSARDQGRGTQYF. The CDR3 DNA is TGTGCCAGCAGCGCCCGGGACCAGGGGCGAGGTACGCAGTATTTT.

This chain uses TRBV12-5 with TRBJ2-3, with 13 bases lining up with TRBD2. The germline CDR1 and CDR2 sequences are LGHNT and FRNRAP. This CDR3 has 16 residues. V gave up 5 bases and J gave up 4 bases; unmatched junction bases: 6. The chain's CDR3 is CASGPPGLAGADTQYF. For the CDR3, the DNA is TGTGCTAGTGGTCCCCCCGGACTAGCGGGGGCAGATACGCAGTATTTT.

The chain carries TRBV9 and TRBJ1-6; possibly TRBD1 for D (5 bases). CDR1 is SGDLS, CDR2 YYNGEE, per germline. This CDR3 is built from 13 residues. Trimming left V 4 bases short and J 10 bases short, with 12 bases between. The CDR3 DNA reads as TGTGCCAGCAGCCGGGGGGAAGTCTCACCCCTCCACTTT. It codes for CASSRGEVSPLHF. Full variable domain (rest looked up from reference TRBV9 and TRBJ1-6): DSGVTQTPKHLITATGQRVTLRCSPRSGDLSVYWYQQSLDQGLQFLIQYYNGEERAKGNILERFSAQQFPDLHSELNLSSLELGDSALYFCASSRGEVSPLHFGNGTRLTVT.

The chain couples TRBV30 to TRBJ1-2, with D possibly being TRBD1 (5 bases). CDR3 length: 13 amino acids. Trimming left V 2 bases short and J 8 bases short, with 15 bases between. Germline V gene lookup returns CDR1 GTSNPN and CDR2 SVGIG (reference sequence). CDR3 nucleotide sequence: TGTGCCTGGAGTCGTGACAGCTTTGGGGGCTACACCTTC. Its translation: CAWSRDSFGGYTF. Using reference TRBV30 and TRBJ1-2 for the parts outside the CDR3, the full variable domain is SQTIHQWPATLVQPVGSPLSLECTVEGTSNPNLYWYRQAAGRGLQLLFYSVGIGQISSEVPQNLSASRPQDRQFILSSKKLLLSDSGFYLCAWSRDSFGGYTFGSGTRLTVV.

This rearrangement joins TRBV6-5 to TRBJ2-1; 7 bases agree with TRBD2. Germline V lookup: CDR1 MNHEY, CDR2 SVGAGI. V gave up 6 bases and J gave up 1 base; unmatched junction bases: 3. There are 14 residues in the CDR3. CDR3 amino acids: CASSAGVSYNEQFF. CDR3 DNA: TGTGCCAGCAGCGCGGGGGTTTCCTACAATGAGCAGTTCTTC.

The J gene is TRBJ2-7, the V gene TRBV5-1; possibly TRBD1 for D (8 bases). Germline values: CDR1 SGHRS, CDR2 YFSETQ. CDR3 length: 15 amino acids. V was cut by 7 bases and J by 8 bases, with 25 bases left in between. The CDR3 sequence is CASAPGGQAASKQYF. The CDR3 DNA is TGCGCCAGCGCCCCGGGGGGACAGGCCGCTAGTAAGCAGTACTTC.

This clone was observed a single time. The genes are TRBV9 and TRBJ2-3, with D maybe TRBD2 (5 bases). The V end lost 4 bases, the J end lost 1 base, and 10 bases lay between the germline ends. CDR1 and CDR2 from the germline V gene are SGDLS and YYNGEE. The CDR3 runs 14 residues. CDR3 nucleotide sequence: TGTGCCAGCAGCACCGGGATAGGCACAGATACGCAGTATTTT. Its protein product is CASSTGIGTDTQYF.

Here the CDR3 DNA reads TGTGCCAGCAGCCGGACTCACCTAAGAAACACCATATATTTT. Amino acid sequence: CASSRTHLRNTIYF. The J gene is TRBJ1-3, the V gene TRBV3-1 (or the pseudogene TRBV3-2); no definite D call. V gave up 4 bases and J gave up 5 bases, with 12 bases separating them. CDR1 is LGHDT, CDR2 YNNKEL, per germline (reference sequence). The CDR3 has 14 amino acids.

This CDR3 is CASGPSGGVLSTDTQYF. The CDR3 DNA reads as TGTGCCAGCGGGCCTTCGGGGGGGGTACTAAGCACAGATACGCAGTATTTT. The chain recombines TRBV28 with TRBJ2-3; TRBD2 matches at 8 bases. The ends lost 8 bases at V and 0 bases at J; junction bases unmatched: 13. The CDR3 covers 17 residues. Germline loops: CDR1 MDHEN, CDR2 SYDVKM.

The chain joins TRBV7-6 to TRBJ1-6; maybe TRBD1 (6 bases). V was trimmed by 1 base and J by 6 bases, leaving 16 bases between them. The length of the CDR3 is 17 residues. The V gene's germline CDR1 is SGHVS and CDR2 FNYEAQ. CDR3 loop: CASSLVRGAGGNSPLHF. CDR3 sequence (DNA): TGTGCCAGCAGCTTAGTCCGGGGGGCCGGAGGTAATTCACCCCTCCACTTT.

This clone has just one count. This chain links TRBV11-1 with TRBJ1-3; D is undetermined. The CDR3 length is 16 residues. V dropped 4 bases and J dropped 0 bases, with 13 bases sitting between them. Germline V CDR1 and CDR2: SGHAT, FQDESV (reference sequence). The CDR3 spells CASSSGAHYSGNTIYF. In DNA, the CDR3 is TGTGCCAGCAGCTCCGGAGCACACTACTCTGGAAACACCATATATTTT.

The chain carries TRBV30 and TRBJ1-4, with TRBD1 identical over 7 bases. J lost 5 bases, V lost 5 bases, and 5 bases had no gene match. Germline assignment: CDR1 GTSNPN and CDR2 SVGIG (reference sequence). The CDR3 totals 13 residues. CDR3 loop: CAWAQTGNEKLFF. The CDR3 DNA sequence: TGTGCCTGGGCCCAGACAGGGAATGAAAAACTGTTTTTT.